This entry features one TCR beta chain sequence. Germline V lookup: CDR1 DFQATT, CDR2 SNEGSKA (reference sequence). This CDR3 spans 11 amino acids. Trimming removed 3 bases from V and 6 bases from J, with 8 bases in between. This record belongs to a study of shared clonotypes between healthy human individuals. This table comes from immunoSEQ multiplex PCR, and its TCRdb copy is limited to in-frame clones, with some not included. The sample carries approximately 980,000 clones, approximately 80% recorded once. Input material: memory CD4+ T cells sorted from blood. Documented subset: CD45RA-negative fraction. This sequence joins TRBV20-1 and TRBJ1-2; D uncertain. This TCR came from a man between 18 and 35 years old in good health. As DNA, the CDR3 is TGCAGTGCTAGTAGCCGGAATGGCTACACCTTC. Its translation: CSASSRNGYTF.